The clone carrying this TCR beta chain was found many times. Its antigen is undetermined. This sample is drawn from a study of T cells after yellow fever vaccination. Regarding the study as a whole: Contaminants from the bulk population, in the form of abundant clonotypes, could be found in FACS-sorted repertoires.

CDR1 and CDR2 from the germline V gene are MNHNY and SVGAGI (reference sequence). Trimming took 5 bases from V and 7 from J; bases not matched to a gene: 4. The CDR3 is 12 amino acids. TCRdb ran MiXCR on the 5' RACE reads and lists one entry per CDR3 protein. The sample lists some 110,000 distinct CDR3 sequences; about 7.2% were seen once. The sample was CD4+ T cells sorted from PBMCs, taken 35 to 50 days after the first yellow fever vaccination. The chain employs TRBV6-6 and TRBJ2-5; TRBD2 matches at 7 bases. The receptor comes from a man between 18 and 29 years old who received the YFV17D yellow fever vaccine. As DNA, the CDR3 is TGTGCCAGCAGTCCGGGAGGCGGGACCCAGTACTTC. Its translation is CASSPGGGTQYF.